Below are 27 T cell receptor beta chains sequenced from a single sample in a study of Graves' ophthalmopathy and Graves' hyperthyroidism. Amplified material comprised TCR beta CDR3 regions derived from RNA transcripts. An opening RT-PCR round employed HTBI primers and preceded a second-round multiplex PCR. TCRdb re-analysed the multiplex PCR reads in MiXCR, keeping a single row per CDR3 protein. The sample consists of about 590,000 distinct CDR3 sequences, under 45% of them appearing once. The specimen was peripheral blood or thyroid tissue (not recorded which). Every receptor here comes from an adult man with Graves' hyperthyroidism.

Concerning this clonotype: The junction and the germline gene differ at one end; a read error may be behind it. This chain joins TRBV5-1 and TRBJ2-7; the D call may be TRBD1 or TRBD2 (5 bases each). The V gene's germline CDR1 is SGHRS and CDR2 YFSETQ. The CDR3 sequence is 13 residues long. This CDR3 reads CASSRDGTYEQHF. The CDR3 bases are TGCGCCAGCAGCAGGGACGGAACCTACGAGCAGCACTTC.

The chain carries TRBV2 and TRBJ1-1, with a tentative D call TRBD1 (6 bases). Trimming shortened V by 9 bases and J by 1 base, and 9 bases separated the two germline ends. This CDR3 has 12 amino acids. CDR1 and CDR2 from the germline V gene are SNHLY and FYNNEI. The CDR3, as DNA: TGTGCCAGGGGGACAACGAACACTGAAGCTTTCTTT. This translates into CARGTTNTEAFF.

The chain is built from TRBV20-1 and TRBJ2-5; 14 bases agree with TRBD2. Trimming at V came to 6 bases and at J to 0 bases, leaving 6 bases not matched to a gene. CDR3 length: 16 residues. The germline V gene has CDR1 DFQATT and CDR2 SNEGSKA (reference sequence). This chain's CDR3 is CSANPTSGGDQETQYF. As DNA, the CDR3 is TGCAGTGCAAACCCGACTAGCGGGGGGGACCAAGAGACCCAGTACTTC.

In this sample, this clonotype turned up a few times. V gene TRBV15 combines with J gene TRBJ2-7, with D unclear. CDR1 is LNHNV, CDR2 YYDKDF, per germline (reference sequence). This CDR3 region has 12 residues. Trimming shortened V by 0 bases and J by 6 bases, and 6 bases separated the two germline ends. The CDR3 DNA follows: TGTGCCACCAGCAGAGATCTAGGCGAGCAGTACTTC. This codes for CATSRDLGEQYF.

This clonotype has just one count. This chain uses TRBV29-1 with TRBJ2-2; perhaps D is TRBD1 or TRBD2 (5 bases each). Germline values: CDR1 SQVTM, CDR2 ANQGSEA. This CDR3 comprises 14 residues. The V end was cut by 6 bases, the J end by 6 bases, with 17 bases between. CDR3 nucleotides: TGCAGCGTGGGACCGGGAACCGCGGCCGGGGAGCTGTTTTTT. Translated: CSVGPGTAAGELFF.

Note on this clonotype: The junction and the germline gene differ at one end; a read error may be behind it. The chain carries TRBV9 and TRBJ2-2; possible D gene TRBD2, 5 bases. The germline V gene encodes CDR1 SGDLS and CDR2 YYNGEE. This CDR3 has 13 residues. The CDR3 sequence: CASSSSNTGELLF. In DNA form, the CDR3 reads TGTGCCAGCAGCAGTTCAAACACCGGGGAGCTGCTTTTT.

The chain links TRBV6-5 to TRBJ2-7; 9 bases map to TRBD2. Losses at the gene ends were 2 bases for V and 6 bases for J; bases not matched to a gene: 8. The length of the CDR3 is 15 residues. Looked up from germline, CDR1 is MNHEY and CDR2 is SVGAGI. CDR3 DNA: TGTGCCAGCAGTTACGGGGCGGGAGGGCTCTCCGAGCAGTACTTC. Protein sequence: CASSYGAGGLSEQYF.

At least ten counts were recorded for this clonotype. The chain employs TRBV20-1 and TRBJ2-7; TRBD2 might be the D (5 bases). The CDR3 contains 16 residues. Germline loops: CDR1 DFQATT, CDR2 SNEGSKA (reference sequence). V lost 0 bases and J 0 bases, leaving 15 bases between the germline ends. CDR3 region: CSARDSAGQLSYEQYF. The CDR3 DNA reads as TGCAGTGCTAGAGATTCGGCGGGCCAACTCTCCTACGAGCAGTACTTC.

For this clonotype: The conserved closing phenylalanine or tryptophan is absent in this CDR3, likely reflecting a read error. V usage is TRBV24-1 and J usage is TRBJ2-5, with D maybe TRBD2 (5 bases). V was shortened by 3 bases and J by 2 bases, with 21 bases between the two germline ends. Germline V gene lookup returns CDR1 KGHDR and CDR2 SFDVKD. CDR3 size: 18 residues. CDR3 region: CATSDAGRTGKLQETQYL. Written as DNA, the CDR3 is TGTGCCACCAGTGATGCCGGCCGGACTGGGAAATTACAAGAGACCCAGTACCTC.

Remarks on this clonotype: Relative to the germline gene, one junction end is altered; a read error may explain this. J is TRBJ2-7 and V is TRBV28; 14 bases match TRBD2. The CDR3 length is 17 residues. CDR1 and CDR2 (germline): MDHEN, SYDVKM. Written as DNA, the CDR3 is TGTGCCAGCGGTTTGACTAGCGGGGGGGGACCCTCCTACGAGCAGTACTTC. Translated: CASGLTSGGGPSYEQYF. Supplemented by reference TRBV28 and TRBJ2-7, the full variable domain reads DVKVTQSSRYLVKRTGEKVFLECVQDMDHENMFWYRQDPGLGLRLIYFSYDVKMKEKGDIPEGYSVSREKKERFSLILESASTNQTSMYLCASGLTSGGGPSYEQYFGPGTRLTVT.

A remark on this clonotype: Given the absence of the conserved phenylalanine or tryptophan at the CDR3 end, a read error is likely. The V and J genes are TRBV6-1 and TRBJ2-5; 14 nucleotides line up with TRBD2. Germline V gene lookup returns CDR1 MNHNS and CDR2 SASEGT. This CDR3 is 17 amino acids long. The V segment lost 5 bases and the J segment 2 bases; nucleotides outside the gene matches: 7. CDR3 amino acids: CASSYLGTSGSQETQYL. The CDR3 DNA follows: TGTGCCAGCAGTTACCTGGGGACTAGCGGGAGTCAAGAGACCCAGTACCTC.

The rearrangement links TRBV29-1 to TRBJ2-5, with 10 bases aligning to TRBD1. The CDR3 sequence is 13 residues long. The germline V gene has CDR1 SQVTM and CDR2 ANQGSEA. Unmatched junction bases numbered 5, after V lost 5 bases and J lost 5 bases. CDR3: CSVLTGGEETQYF. CDR3 nucleotide sequence: TGCAGCGTTCTGACAGGGGGCGAGGAGACCCAGTACTTC.

Here the CDR3 reads CASMVGGRAGELFF. In nucleotides, the CDR3 is TGTGCCAGCATGGTCGGGGGAAGGGCCGGGGAGCTGTTTTTT. The gene calls are TRBV12-3 or TRBV12-4 and TRBJ2-2; possible D gene TRBD2, 6 bases. The CDR3 runs to 14 residues. V lost 7 bases, J lost 6 bases, and 15 bases lay in between.

This clonotype was recorded at least ten times. The chain has TRBV11-2 and TRBJ1-6, with D possibly matching TRBD1 (6 bases). CDR1 and CDR2 from the germline V gene are SGHAT and FQNNGV. The CDR3 loop spans 15 amino acids. The V end was cut by 5 bases, the J end by 10 bases, with 18 bases between. The CDR3 protein is CASSPPPQGQSPLHF. The CDR3 coding sequence is TGTGCCAGCAGCCCCCCCCCGCAGGGACAATCACCCCTCCACTTT.

The chain employs TRBV9 and TRBJ2-5; D not certain. V dropped 0 bases and J dropped 3 bases, with 12 bases sitting between them. This CDR3 region has 15 residues. Germline loops: CDR1 SGDLS, CDR2 YYNGEE. The CDR3 nucleotides are TGTGCCAGCAGCGTAGGACCGAGAGCCAAAGAGACCCAGTACTTC. Its protein product is CASSVGPRAKETQYF. Full variable domain (rest looked up from reference TRBV9 and TRBJ2-5): DSGVTQTPKHLITATGQRVTLRCSPRSGDLSVYWYQQSLDQGLQFLIQYYNGEERAKGNILERFSAQQFPDLHSELNLSSLELGDSALYFCASSVGPRAKETQYFGPGTRLLVL.

V is TRBV9 and J is TRBJ2-7, with D possibly matching TRBD2 (5 bases). CDR1 is SGDLS and CDR2 is YYNGEE in the germline V gene. CDR3 length: 14 residues. The CDR3 coding sequence is TGTGCTAGACGGCGCGGGTCGAGCTCCTACGAGCAGTACTTC. Encoded protein: CARRRGSSSYEQYF.

This clonotype was observed at least ten times. The chain is built from TRBV10-3 and TRBJ1-2, with unresolved D. The germline CDR1 and CDR2 sequences are ENHRY and SYGVKD. V was pared by 2 bases and J by 4 bases, with 17 bases between. This CDR3 is built from 16 residues. The CDR3 reads CAISEGVKIGIYGYTF. The CDR3 bases are TGTGCCATCAGTGAGGGGGTAAAGATTGGGATCTATGGCTACACCTTC.

In its sample, this clonotype was seen many times. This chain connects TRBV20-1 to TRBJ1-1; TRBD1 might be the D (5 bases). The CDR3 is 15 residues long. Germline CDR1 reads DFQATT; CDR2 reads SNEGSKA (reference sequence). V was pared by 3 bases and J by 1 base, with 15 bases between. The CDR3 sequence is CSASYRWGKNTEAFF. The DNA of the CDR3 is TGCAGTGCTAGTTACAGGTGGGGGAAGAACACTGAAGCTTTCTTT.

This clonotype was detected many times. The chain has TRBV29-1 and TRBJ2-6, with D possibly being TRBD2 (5 bases). Germline loops: CDR1 SQVTM, CDR2 ANQGSEA. Deletions cut 4 bases from V and 0 bases from J, with 13 bases between. The CDR3 extends over 16 amino acids. Written as DNA, the CDR3 is TGCAGCGTTGCCGAGGGCACGCACTCTGGGGCCAACGTCCTGACTTTC. Amino acid sequence: CSVAEGTHSGANVLTF.

This chain uses TRBV13 with TRBJ2-3; D not resolved. Germline CDR1 and CDR2: PRHDT and FYEKMQ (reference sequence). The CDR3 loop spans 13 amino acids. The V and J ends lost 5 bases and 4 bases respectively, with 10 bases between them. The CDR3 protein is CASSQRLADTQYF. CDR3 bases: TGTGCCAGCAGCCAGAGACTCGCAGATACGCAGTATTTT.

The rearrangement uses TRBV6-5 and TRBJ2-3, with 7 bases identical to TRBD1. The CDR3 runs to 14 residues. V was pared by 10 bases and J by 3 bases, with 10 bases of the junction left unmatched. Germline values: CDR1 MNHEY, CDR2 SVGAGI. The CDR3 DNA is TGTGCCACAACGGGACAGAGAGGGACAGATACGCAGTATTTT. Amino acids: CATTGQRGTDTQYF.

The table lists this clonotype with many counts. V usage is TRBV6-1 and J usage is TRBJ1-5, with a weak D call TRBD1 (6 bases). Germline loops: CDR1 MNHNS, CDR2 SASEGT. The CDR3 is made up of 15 amino acids. V lost 2 bases and J lost 2, with 10 bases in between. DNA of the CDR3: TGTGCCAGCAGTGAACGGGGGCTCGGCAATCAGCCCCAGCATTTT. Its protein product is CASSERGLGNQPQHF.

The chain couples TRBV19 to TRBJ2-3; tentative D call: TRBD2 (6 bases). This CDR3 spans 15 amino acids. From germline, CDR1 is LNHDA and CDR2 SQIVND (reference sequence). Trimming removed 7 bases at V and 2 bases at J, with 16 bases between. The DNA of the CDR3 is TGTGCCAGTAAAAAACGGCGGAGGGACACAGATACGCAGTATTTT. Protein product: CASKKRRRDTDTQYF. The whole variable domain, filled in from reference TRBV19 and TRBJ2-3, reads DGGITQSPKYLFRKEGQNVTLSCEQNLNHDAMYWYRQDPGQGLRLIYYSQIVNDFQKGDIAEGYSVSREKKESFPLTVTSAQKNPTAFYLCASKKRRRDTDTQYFGPGTRLTVL.

The chain is built from TRBV19 and TRBJ2-7; TRBD1 is a possible D gene (6 bases). In germline, CDR1 is LNHDA, CDR2 SQIVND (reference sequence). The CDR3 runs 15 residues. The germline V and J ends were trimmed by 4 bases and 5 bases, with 18 bases remaining between them. CDR3 bases: TGTGCCAGTAGTACCACCGGGACAACCCGCCACGAGCAGTACTTC. It encodes CASSTTGTTRHEQYF.

The chain is built from TRBV3-1 and TRBJ1-4; D gene uncertain. Germline V lookup: CDR1 LGHDT, CDR2 YNNKEL (reference sequence). Trimming shortened V by 4 bases and J by 0 bases, and 9 bases separated the two germline ends. The CDR3 covers 15 residues. The CDR3 DNA sequence: TGTGCCAGCAGCCCGACGGCCACAACTAATGAAAAACTGTTTTTT. Protein product: CASSPTATTNEKLFF.

A remark on this clonotype: A read error may explain this, as a much larger clone is one base away. The chain has TRBV5-1 and TRBJ2-2; 8 nucleotides align to TRBD2. Looked up from germline, CDR1 is SGHRS and CDR2 is YFSETQ. The CDR3 extends over 15 amino acids. This CDR3 reads CAGSFSGAHTGELFF. The CDR3 nucleotides read TGCGCCGGCAGCTTTAGCGGGGCCCACACCGGGGAGCTGTTTTTT.

This clonotype was seen many times. The chain carries TRBV20-1 and TRBJ2-7, with D maybe TRBD1 (6 bases). V lost 6 bases and J lost 3, with 18 bases in between. This CDR3 contains 14 residues. Looked up from germline, CDR1 is DFQATT and CDR2 is SNEGSKA (reference sequence). In nucleotides, the CDR3 is TGCAGTGCGGTGCCTCGACAGGCAATCTACGAGCAGTACTTC. Its translation: CSAVPRQAIYEQYF.